One sample yielded the 27 T cell receptor beta chains listed below, sequenced in a study of blood T cell repertoires in COVID-19. TCRdb's table, derived via immunoSEQ multiplex PCR, lists solely in-frame clones and lacks some. The repertoire has roughly 150,000 clones, 85% to 95% of them found once; the top ten carry just under 2%. Input material: peripheral blood. The receptors here all came from a woman in her fifties or sixties with COVID-19, enrolled during active disease.

The chain employs TRBV4-3 and TRBJ1-1, with no clear D. The V and J ends lost 0 bases and 7 bases respectively, with 3 bases between them. The CDR3 covers 11 residues. Germline lookup yields CDR1 LGHNA and CDR2 YSLEER. The DNA for the CDR3 is TGCGCCAGCAGCCAAGATCATGAAGCTTTCTTT. It encodes CASSQDHEAFF.

V gene TRBV3-1 (or the pseudogene TRBV3-2) combines with J gene TRBJ1-1, with D possibly being TRBD1 (5 bases). V gave up 4 bases and J gave up 3 bases, with 6 bases separating them. The CDR3 extends over 12 amino acids. Germline CDR1 and CDR2: LGHDT and YNNKEL (reference sequence). The CDR3 DNA follows: TGTGCCAGCAGCCGACAGTACACTGAAGCTTTCTTT. The encoded protein is CASSRQYTEAFF.

V gene TRBV4-1 combines with J gene TRBJ1-1; 9 nucleotides match TRBD1. Trimming took 5 bases from V and 3 from J; bases not matched to a gene: 10. The length of the CDR3 is 16 residues. Germline V lookup: CDR1 MGHRA, CDR2 YSYEKL. The CDR3 protein is CASSEGYRGLDTEAFF. The CDR3 DNA follows: TGCGCCAGCAGCGAAGGGTACAGGGGGCTCGACACTGAAGCTTTCTTT.

The chain combines TRBV6-5 with TRBJ1-4; 8 nucleotides line up with TRBD1. Germline V CDR1 and CDR2: MNHEY, SVGAGI. This CDR3 has 15 residues. The trim removed 5 bases at V and 4 bases at J, leaving 6 bases unmatched. In nucleotides, the CDR3 is TGTGCCAGCAGTACCCGGGACAGGTTTAATGAAAAACTGTTTTTT. This gives the protein CASSTRDRFNEKLFF.

The chain is built from TRBV2 and TRBJ1-2, with D possibly being TRBD1 (6 bases). The length of the CDR3 is 15 residues. Germline CDR1 reads SNHLY; CDR2 reads FYNNEI. Trimming removed 3 bases at V and 4 bases at J, with 15 bases between. The CDR3 loop reads CASSDGQLQSYGYTF. The CDR3 coding sequence is TGTGCCAGCAGTGATGGACAGCTTCAGAGCTATGGCTACACCTTC.

The V call is TRBV10-3, the J call TRBJ1-1, with 9 bases matching TRBD1. Germline CDR1 is ENHRY and CDR2 is SYGVKD. The CDR3 is 15 residues long. V lost 6 bases to trimming and J lost 5 bases; unmatched junction nucleotides: 10. The CDR3 protein is CAIRSGQGQRTEAFF. The CDR3 DNA is TGTGCCATCAGAAGCGGACAGGGGCAGCGGACTGAAGCTTTCTTT.

V is TRBV5-4 and J is TRBJ2-5; D is perhaps TRBD2 (5 bases). The CDR3 runs 16 residues. Trimming stripped 3 bases from V and 1 base from J, with 16 bases between. Germline lookup yields CDR1 SGHNT and CDR2 YYREEE (reference sequence). The CDR3 sequence is CASSSGSGLGQETQYF. CDR3 nucleotides: TGTGCCAGCAGCTCGGGATCAGGACTCGGCCAAGAGACCCAGTACTTC.

The gene calls are TRBV4-1 and TRBJ1-3; TRBD1 might be the D (6 bases). Trimming removed 4 bases at V and 3 bases at J, with 13 bases between. In germline, CDR1 is MGHRA, CDR2 YSYEKL. The CDR3 length is 15 residues. Here the CDR3 reads CASSPPGQIGNTIYF. CDR3 bases: TGCGCCAGCAGCCCTCCTGGACAGATTGGAAACACCATATATTTT.

This chain joins TRBV27 and TRBJ2-2; 9 bases match TRBD1. Germline CDR1 is MNHEY and CDR2 is SMNVEV (reference sequence). There are 15 residues in the CDR3. V lost 6 bases, J lost 4 bases, and 6 bases stayed unmatched. The CDR3 nucleotides are TGTGCCAGCAGACCTACAGGGGGCGTCACCGGGGAGCTGTTTTTT. Translated: CASRPTGGVTGELFF.

About this clone itself: Mismatch with germline at one junction end may stem from a read error. The chain combines TRBV7-9 with TRBJ1-4; D gene unclear. The CDR3 is 10 residues long. Germline loops: CDR1 SEHNR, CDR2 FQNEAQ (reference sequence). The CDR3 nucleotides are TGTGCCAGCACTAGTGAAAAACTGTTTTTT. Translated: CASTSEKLFF.

V is TRBV15 and J is TRBJ1-1; D gene uncertain. The CDR3 length is 14 residues. CDR1 LNHNV and CDR2 YYDKDF come from the germline V gene (reference sequence). V lost 1 base and J lost 6, with 12 bases in between. CDR3 in amino acids: CATSRVPPGAEAFF. In nucleotides, the CDR3 is TGTGCCACCAGCAGAGTCCCCCCCGGGGCTGAAGCTTTCTTT.

The gene calls are TRBV7-2 and TRBJ1-2, with a weak D call TRBD1 (5 bases). Germline V lookup: CDR1 SGHTA, CDR2 FQGNSA. This CDR3 spans 12 amino acids. V shed 3 bases and J shed 7 bases, with 9 bases lying between them. This CDR3 is CASSFVGGGYTF. CDR3 bases: TGTGCCAGCAGCTTCGTGGGGGGTGGCTACACCTTC. The whole variable domain, remainder taken from reference TRBV7-2 and TRBJ1-2, is GAGVSQSPSNKVTEKGKDVELRCDPISGHTALYWYRQSLGQGLEFLIYFQGNSAPDKSGLPSDRFSAERTGGSVSTLTIQRTQQEDSAVYLCASSFVGGGYTFGSGTRLTVV.

The chain has TRBV5-8 and TRBJ2-1, with D possibly being TRBD1 (6 bases). V lost 1 base to trimming and J lost 4 bases, with 15 bases between them. CDR1 and CDR2 from the germline V gene are SGHTS and YDEGEE. CDR3 length: 16 amino acids. The CDR3 bases are TGTGCCAGCAGCTTGCGTACAGGGCAACGATACAATGAGCAGTTCTTC. Translating it yields CASSLRTGQRYNEQFF. Complete variable domain (other parts from reference TRBV5-8 and TRBJ2-1): EAGVTQSPTHLIKTRGQQATLRCSPISGHTSVYWYQQALGLGLQFLLWYDEGEERNRGNFPPRFSGRQFPNYSSELNVNALELEDSALYLCASSLRTGQRYNEQFFGPGTRLTVL.

This clone has more than one count but fewer than ten. The rearrangement joins TRBV6-5 to TRBJ2-7, with 10 bases that match TRBD1. The V gene end was trimmed by 8 bases and the J gene end by 2 bases; junction bases not matched to a gene: 9. Per germline, CDR1 MNHEY and CDR2 SVGAGI. This CDR3 contains 15 residues. The CDR3 loop is CASGRQGARAYEQYF. Written as DNA, the CDR3 is TGTGCCAGCGGCAGACAGGGGGCGAGGGCCTACGAGCAGTACTTC.

The chain employs TRBV2 and TRBJ1-5; 7 bases are shared with TRBD1. The CDR3 loop spans 15 amino acids. With 7 bases clipped from V and 0 bases from J, the junction kept 6 bases outside the gene matches. The germline gives CDR1 SNHLY, CDR2 FYNNEI. The CDR3 coding sequence is TGTGCCAGCACCAGGGACAGCTATAGCAATCAGCCCCAGCATTTT. This encodes CASTRDSYSNQPQHF.

The chain couples TRBV6-6 to TRBJ1-5, with D tentatively TRBD1 (5 bases). The V end was cut by 2 bases, the J end by 5 bases, with 10 bases between. Germline values: CDR1 MNHNY, CDR2 SVGAGI (reference sequence). The CDR3 is 14 residues long. The CDR3 DNA reads TGTGCCAGCAGTTACGAGGGAGGGGATCAGCCCCAGCATTTT. This gives the protein CASSYEGGDQPQHF.

The rearrangement links TRBV27 to TRBJ1-6; D might be TRBD1 (6 bases). This CDR3 contains 15 residues. Germline V gene sequence: CDR1 MNHEY, CDR2 SMNVEV (reference sequence). V was trimmed by 0 bases and J by 10 bases, leaving 13 bases between them. CDR3: CASSLSGAIGSPLHF. The CDR3 region has the DNA TGTGCCAGCAGTTTATCGGGGGCAATAGGATCACCCCTCCACTTT.

The chain employs TRBV7-2 and TRBJ1-2; no clear D. CDR1 and CDR2 (germline): SGHTA, FQGNSA. The V end lost 5 bases, the J end lost 3 bases, and 7 bases lay between the germline ends. This CDR3 has 12 amino acids. The CDR3 DNA sequence: TGTGCCAGCAGCACGACTTACTATGGCTACACCTTC. It translates to CASSTTYYGYTF.

The V gene is TRBV14, the J gene TRBJ2-7, with D possibly being TRBD2 (6 bases). The CDR3 is 16 amino acids. Germline-derived CDR1 and CDR2 are SGHDN and FVKESK. V dropped 4 bases and J dropped 0 bases, with 16 bases sitting between them. CDR3 nucleotide sequence: TGTGCCAGCAGCCCTGCTTGGGGACTGGGCTCCTACGAGCAGTACTTC. It encodes CASSPAWGLGSYEQYF.

The chain couples TRBV7-2 to TRBJ1-3; D unclear. Germline assignment: CDR1 SGHTA and CDR2 FQGNSA. This CDR3 is 16 amino acids long. Deletions cut 0 bases from V and 0 bases from J, with 9 bases between. The CDR3 sequence: CASSLATGSSGNTIYF. In nucleotides, the CDR3 is TGTGCCAGCAGCTTAGCGACGGGGAGCTCTGGAAACACCATATATTTT.

The rearrangement links TRBV14 to TRBJ1-2, with TRBD1 as a possible D gene (5 bases). V lost 3 bases, J lost 4 bases, and 12 bases lay in between. Germline assignment: CDR1 SGHDN and CDR2 FVKESK. There are 14 residues in the CDR3. CDR3 sequence reads: CASSQSAGGYGYTF. The DNA for the CDR3 is TGTGCCAGCAGCCAGAGTGCGGGGGGCTATGGCTACACCTTC.

The chain carries TRBV18 and TRBJ1-1, with 10 positions matching TRBD1. Trimming at V came to 2 bases and at J to 1 base, leaving 1 base not matched to a gene. The CDR3 length is 15 residues. The germline CDR1 and CDR2 sequences are KGHSH and LQKENI. The chain's CDR3 is CASSPGTGANTEAFF. The CDR3 region has the DNA TGTGCCAGCTCACCAGGGACAGGGGCGAACACTGAAGCTTTCTTT.

The genes are TRBV7-2 and TRBJ2-1; 8 bases line up with TRBD1. The length of the CDR3 is 16 residues. Germline V gene lookup returns CDR1 SGHTA and CDR2 FQGNSA. J was trimmed by 0 bases and V by 7 bases; bases with no gene match: 8. CDR3 in DNA: TGTGCCAGCACCTCCGGGACAGGCCGCTCCTACAATGAGCAGTTCTTC. Its protein product is CASTSGTGRSYNEQFF.

The chain is built from TRBV14 and TRBJ1-5, with D possibly being TRBD1 (5 bases). Trimming left V 3 bases short and J 4 bases short, with 7 bases between. CDR1 is SGHDN and CDR2 is FVKESK in the germline V gene. The CDR3 loop spans 13 amino acids. In DNA form, the CDR3 reads TGTGCCAGCAGCCAGGGGCGTAATCAGCCCCAGCATTTT. Encoded protein: CASSQGRNQPQHF. Complete variable domain (other parts from reference TRBV14 and TRBJ1-5): EAGVTQFPSHSVIEKGQTVTLRCDPISGHDNLYWYRRVMGKEIKFLLHFVKESKQDESGMPNNRFLAERTGGTYSTLKVQPAELEDSGVYFCASSQGRNQPQHFGDGTRLSIL.

This clone was counted once. This sample also contains other DNA sequences that code for the same CDR3. V is TRBV6-5 and J is TRBJ1-1; D call uncertain. Germline V lookup: CDR1 MNHEY, CDR2 SVGAGI. The CDR3 runs 11 residues. Trimming cost V 6 bases and J 3 bases, with 5 bases left between them. DNA of the CDR3: TGTGCCAGCAGCCGGGACACTGAAGCTTTCTTT. This encodes CASSRDTEAFF.

The chain links TRBV7-9 to TRBJ1-1; perhaps TRBD1 as D (5 bases). CDR1 is SEHNR and CDR2 is FQNEAQ in the germline V gene (reference sequence). Trimming pared 1 base from V and 6 bases from J, leaving 12 bases between. The CDR3 runs to 14 residues. The DNA of the CDR3 is TGTGCCAGCAGCTTAGTTTACAGGCGTCCTGAAGCTTTCTTT. Translating it yields CASSLVYRRPEAFF.

CDR3: CASGLHLGANYGYTF. The CDR3 DNA reads TGTGCTAGTGGTTTGCATCTGGGGGCGAACTATGGCTACACCTTC. V gene TRBV12-5 combines with J gene TRBJ1-2, with D possibly TRBD1 on 6 matching bases. Trimming took off 2 bases at V and 2 bases at J, with 12 bases between the two ends. From germline, CDR1 is LGHNT and CDR2 FRNRAP. The CDR3 consists of 15 residues.